The 20 T cell receptor beta chains listed next were all sequenced from one sample in a study of Ad26.COV2.S vaccination and SARS-CoV-2 variants (dated by TCRdb to the early 2020s). Libraries came from the immunoSEQ multiplex PCR assay. TCRdb holds this immuneACCESS table with in-frame rearrangements only. Some clones are missing; in checked studies, unresolved V genes explain under half, and the rest has no known cause. The sample records about 420,000 clones, around 87% of which are singletons. The biggest ten clones account for less than 4% of the sample. Per the publication, the treatment or condition label means: approximately 18 received Ad26.COV2.S at low or high dose, single or two shots; about 5 received placebo; per-sample allocation not given. Repertoires of vaccine and placebo recipients were sequenced from samples taken on day 63 after the first injection. The source material was peripheral blood, sampled in a trial of Ad26.COV2.S vaccine versus placebo. The receptors derive from a person aged 18-60 years who received the Ad26.COV2.S COVID-19 vaccine or a placebo.

This clone was detected only once. The chain is built from TRBV11-2 and TRBJ2-6; D ambiguous. V lost 4 bases to trimming and J lost 0 bases, with 7 bases between them. The CDR3 contains 15 residues. Germline V gene lookup returns CDR1 SGHAT and CDR2 FQNNGV. Written as DNA, the CDR3 is TGTGCCAGCAGCTACAGACTCTCTGGGGCCAACGTCCTGACTTTC. It yields the protein CASSYRLSGANVLTF. Using reference TRBV11-2 and TRBJ2-6 for the parts outside the CDR3, the full variable domain is EAGVAQSPRYKIIEKRQSVAFWCNPISGHATLYWYQQILGQGPKLLIQFQNNGVVDDSQLPKDRFSAERLKGVDSTLKIQPAKLEDSAVYLCASSYRLSGANVLTFGAGSRLTVL.

The chain uses TRBV4-1 and TRBJ1-1; D is unclear. Germline CDR1 MGHRA, CDR2 YSYEKL. V was cut by 2 bases and J by 4 bases, with 17 bases left in between. The CDR3 has 16 amino acids. As DNA, the CDR3 is TGCGCCAGCAGCCAACCCCGTACCGCTGGATCCACTGAAGCTTTCTTT. It translates to CASSQPRTAGSTEAFF.

The chain employs TRBV3-1 (or the pseudogene TRBV3-2) and TRBJ2-7, with 11 bases matching TRBD2. The CDR3 sequence is 18 residues long. From germline, CDR1 is LGHDT and CDR2 YNNKEL (reference sequence). With 0 bases clipped from V and 1 base from J, the junction kept 8 bases outside the gene matches. CDR3 residues: CASSQEPPASGGSYEQYF. CDR3 DNA sequence: TGTGCCAGCAGCCAAGAACCCCCAGCTAGCGGGGGGTCCTACGAGCAGTACTTC.

V is TRBV9 and J is TRBJ1-2; weak D call: TRBD1 (6 bases). CDR3 length equals 15 residues. Per the germline V gene, CDR1 is SGDLS and CDR2 is YYNGEE. The V and J ends lost 0 bases and 3 bases respectively, with 12 bases between them. CDR3 in DNA: TGTGCCAGCAGCGTAGTCCCAGGGGTGGACTATGGCTACACCTTC. Protein product: CASSVVPGVDYGYTF. Full variable domain (rest looked up from reference TRBV9 and TRBJ1-2): DSGVTQTPKHLITATGQRVTLRCSPRSGDLSVYWYQQSLDQGLQFLIQYYNGEERAKGNILERFSAQQFPDLHSELNLSSLELGDSALYFCASSVVPGVDYGYTFGSGTRLTVV.

V and J are TRBV29-1 and TRBJ1-5, with D maybe TRBD1 (5 bases). Germline-derived CDR1 and CDR2 are SQVTM and ANQGSEA. V was clipped by 5 bases and J by 0 bases, with 11 bases between them. The CDR3 extends over 14 amino acids. The CDR3 sequence is CSVLQGNSNQPQHF. DNA of the CDR3: TGCAGCGTTCTTCAGGGAAATAGCAATCAGCCCCAGCATTTT.

The chain has TRBV7-2 and TRBJ1-2; 7 bases fit TRBD1. Germline trimming cut 0 bases from V and 8 bases from J; bases unmatched to any gene: 6. The germline V gene has CDR1 SGHTA and CDR2 FQGNSA. This CDR3 contains 14 residues. The CDR3 nucleotides are TGTGCCAGCAGCTTAGCGAGAGGGGGCTGGGGCTACACCTTC. As protein: CASSLARGGWGYTF.

The chain uses TRBV30 and TRBJ1-2, with D maybe TRBD1 (6 bases). V was cut by 1 base and J by 4 bases, with 7 bases left in between. Germline CDR1 reads GTSNPN; CDR2 reads SVGIG (reference sequence). This CDR3 has 12 residues. This chain's CDR3 is CAWSEGGYGYTF. The CDR3 DNA is TGTGCCTGGAGTGAAGGGGGCTATGGCTACACCTTC.

The gene calls are TRBV19 and TRBJ2-2; 7 bases map to TRBD2. In germline, CDR1 is LNHDA, CDR2 SQIVND (reference sequence). With 1 base clipped from V and 4 bases from J, the junction kept 3 bases outside the gene matches. The CDR3 sequence is 15 residues long. The CDR3 nucleotides read TGTGCCAGTAGTATAGTCTGGGGGGGCACCGGGGAGCTGTTTTTT. Translation gives CASSIVWGGTGELFF. The full variable domain, in which reference TRBV19 and TRBJ2-2 provide the parts outside the CDR3, is DGGITQSPKYLFRKEGQNVTLSCEQNLNHDAMYWYRQDPGQGLRLIYYSQIVNDFQKGDIAEGYSVSREKKESFPLTVTSAQKNPTAFYLCASSIVWGGTGELFFGEGSRLTVL.

The V call is TRBV2, the J call TRBJ1-1; D may be TRBD1 (5 bases). From germline, CDR1 is SNHLY and CDR2 FYNNEI. V was trimmed by 4 bases and J by 4 bases, leaving 13 bases between them. This CDR3 has 14 amino acids. The CDR3 loop reads CASSVLAGGTEAFF. The CDR3 DNA reads TGTGCCAGCAGTGTGCTGGCTGGGGGCACTGAAGCTTTCTTT.

This clone was picked up a small number of times. The chain is built from TRBV28 and TRBJ1-2, with 8 bases aligning to TRBD1. The CDR3 has 14 residues. V lost 6 bases to trimming and J lost 4 bases; unmatched junction nucleotides: 7. Germline assignment: CDR1 MDHEN and CDR2 SYDVKM. The CDR3: CASSHGQGSYGYTF. The CDR3, as DNA: TGTGCCAGCAGCCACGGACAGGGCAGCTATGGCTACACCTTC.

The genes are TRBV12-3 or TRBV12-4 and TRBJ2-1; D remains unclear. The CDR3 consists of 12 residues. Between the trimmed V and J ends, which lost 6 bases and 8 bases, there was a span of 11 bases. The CDR3 is CASSPTSYEQFF. CDR3 bases: TGTGCCAGCAGCCCGACGTCGTATGAGCAGTTCTTC.

The chain couples TRBV5-4 to TRBJ1-1; D not certain. CDR3 length: 13 amino acids. Trimming removed 0 bases from V and 7 bases from J, with 10 bases in between. Germline V CDR1 and CDR2: SGHNT, YYREEE (reference sequence). The CDR3 DNA is TGTGCCAGCAGCTTGGCCCCGGGAGGTGAAGCTTTCTTT. Translating it yields CASSLAPGGEAFF.

The V call is TRBV15, the J call TRBJ2-7, with D perhaps matching TRBD1 (5 bases). The CDR3 loop spans 13 amino acids. V was cut by 5 bases and J by 1 base, with 9 bases left in between. The germline CDR1 and CDR2 sequences are LNHNV and YYDKDF (reference sequence). CDR3 coding DNA: TGTGCCACCAGCCCACGACAGTCCTACGAGCAGTACTTC. This encodes CATSPRQSYEQYF.

DNA for the CDR3: TGTGCCAGCAGTTACGCGAGCAGGGACTACGAGCAGTACTTC. It specifies CASSYASRDYEQYF. The chain has TRBV6-5 and TRBJ2-7; D may be TRBD1 (5 bases). Trimming took 2 bases from V and 3 from J, leaving 11 bases between them. The CDR3 is 14 amino acids. Germline assignment: CDR1 MNHEY and CDR2 SVGAGI.

This rearrangement joins TRBV5-1 to TRBJ2-2, with TRBD2 matching over 13 bases. The CDR3 runs to 20 residues. The germline CDR1 and CDR2 sequences are SGHRS and YFSETQ. The V gene end was trimmed by 4 bases and the J gene end by 6 bases; junction bases not matched to a gene: 18. The CDR3 here is CASSPLGIPGLAGTPGELFF. CDR3 in DNA: TGCGCCAGCAGCCCATTGGGGATTCCGGGACTAGCGGGGACCCCCGGGGAGCTGTTTTTT.

In this sample, this clone turned up a few times. The V gene is TRBV2, the J gene TRBJ2-7; 11 bases are a match to TRBD1. Trimming cost V 7 bases and J 3 bases; bases outside gene matches: 5. The CDR3 extends over 14 amino acids. From germline, CDR1 is SNHLY and CDR2 FYNNEI. This CDR3 is CASKRGTGGYEQYF. For the CDR3, the DNA is TGTGCCAGCAAGCGGGGGACAGGGGGCTACGAGCAGTACTTC.

The chain joins TRBV7-8 to TRBJ1-3; perhaps TRBD1 as D (5 bases). The germline V gene has CDR1 SGHVS and CDR2 FQNEAQ. With 5 bases removed from V and 2 bases from J, the gap between germline ends came to 16 bases. This CDR3 comprises 16 residues. This CDR3 reads CASSPGGVYAGNTIYF. The CDR3 region has the DNA TGTGCCAGCAGCCCCGGGGGGGTGTATGCTGGAAACACCATATATTTT.

V is TRBV4-1 and J is TRBJ2-7; 9 bases align to TRBD1. CDR3 length: 16 amino acids. Germline V CDR1 and CDR2: MGHRA, YSYEKL. Losses at the gene ends were 0 bases for V and 1 base for J; bases not matched to a gene: 4. The CDR3 nucleotides are TGCGCCAGCAGCCAAGATCGGGACAGGGAATCCTACGAGCAGTACTTC. Protein: CASSQDRDRESYEQYF.

The chain recombines TRBV6-2 or TRBV6-3 with TRBJ1-6, with D possibly being TRBD1 (5 bases). The CDR3 sequence is 13 residues long. CDR1 MNHEY and CDR2 SVGEGT come from the germline V gene. V dropped 5 bases and J dropped 10 bases, with 12 bases sitting between them. The CDR3 DNA follows: TGTGCCAGCAGTGCCAGGGACGAATCACCCCTCCACTTT. It is translated as CASSARDESPLHF.

V gene TRBV19 combines with J gene TRBJ2-2, with TRBD1 as a possible D gene (5 bases). CDR1 is LNHDA, CDR2 SQIVND, per germline (reference sequence). The CDR3 spans 17 residues. Between the trimmed V and J ends, which lost 4 bases and 5 bases, there was a span of 20 bases. In DNA, the CDR3 is TGTGCCAGTAGTAACGAGGATTTGAGTCAGGGAACCGGGGAGCTGTTTTTT. Translating it yields CASSNEDLSQGTGELFF.